These 14 T cell receptor beta chains were sequenced from one sample in a study of T cells after yellow fever vaccination. MiXCR, applied by TCRdb to the 5' RACE reads, yields one record per CDR3 protein. The data show a few hundred thousand distinct CDR3 sequences, approximately 4.3% seen once. The specimen comprised PBMCs, sampled 15 days after the yellow fever booster vaccination. The origin of the receptors is a man aged 18 to 30 who received the YFV17D yellow fever vaccine.

In this sample, this clonotype turned up many times. This chain connects TRBV7-7 to TRBJ2-5; 7 bases agree with TRBD2. Germline CDR1 SSHAT, CDR2 FNYEAQ (reference sequence). This CDR3 has 14 amino acids. J lost 2 bases, V lost 5 bases, and 5 bases had no gene match. CDR3 nucleotides: TGTGCCAGCAGCCCCTGGGGGGGACAAGAGACCCAGTACTTC. It specifies CASSPWGGQETQYF.

This clonotype was observed at least ten times. V gene TRBV6-6 combines with J gene TRBJ2-5, with a possible D match to TRBD2 (6 bases). Germline CDR1 and CDR2: MNHNY and SVGAGI (reference sequence). Trimming took off 7 bases at V and 6 bases at J, with 21 bases between the two ends. This CDR3 has 15 amino acids. CDR3 loop: CASTAPGEGRQTQYF. CDR3 bases: TGTGCCAGCACCGCCCCCGGAGAGGGGAGGCAGACCCAGTACTTC.

The table lists this clonotype with many counts. This chain links TRBV29-1 with TRBJ1-2; TRBD1 aligns across 11 bases. The V gene end was trimmed by 4 bases and the J gene end by 4 bases; junction bases not matched to a gene: 2. The germline gives CDR1 SQVTM, CDR2 ANQGSEA. The CDR3 runs 13 residues. The CDR3 DNA follows: TGCAGCGTTGGGGACAGGGGGGCCTATGGCTACACCTTC. This encodes CSVGDRGAYGYTF.

This clonotype was counted many times. The chain recombines TRBV20-1 with TRBJ2-1; TRBD2 aligns across 15 bases. Germline V CDR1 and CDR2: DFQATT, SNEGSKA (reference sequence). With 3 bases clipped from V and 6 bases from J, the junction kept 0 bases outside the gene matches. The CDR3 length is 14 residues. The CDR3 loop reads CSARGLAGGNEQFF. CDR3 bases: TGCAGTGCTAGGGGACTAGCGGGGGGCAATGAGCAGTTCTTC.

This clonotype was counted at least ten times. The chain links TRBV2 to TRBJ2-2; D is possibly TRBD1 (5 bases). The V and J ends lost 10 bases and 1 base respectively, with 13 bases between them. The CDR3 loop spans 14 amino acids. CDR1 and CDR2 (germline): SNHLY, FYNNEI. CDR3 nucleotides: TGTGCCACCTTTGGACAAGAGAACACCGGGGAGCTGTTTTTT. This codes for CATFGQENTGELFF. The complete variable domain, with remaining parts taken from reference TRBV2 and TRBJ2-2, reads EPEVTQTPSHQVTQMGQEVILRCVPISNHLYFYWYRQILGQKVEFLVSFYNNEISEKSEIFDDQFSVERPDGSNFTLKIRSTKLEDSAMYFCATFGQENTGELFFGEGSRLTVL.

This clonotype was counted at least ten times. The chain employs TRBV27 and TRBJ2-5; weak D call: TRBD2 (6 bases). V shed 6 bases and J shed 9 bases, with 17 bases lying between them. CDR1 and CDR2 (germline): MNHEY, SMNVEV (reference sequence). There are 13 residues in the CDR3. The CDR3 bases are TGTGCCAGCAGGATTACGGGGGTGGGGTCCCAGTACTTC. Translated: CASRITGVGSQYF.

This clonotype came up a few times. V is TRBV12-3 or TRBV12-4 and J is TRBJ2-2; possibly TRBD1 for D (5 bases). Trimming shortened V by 3 bases and J by 1 base, and 9 bases separated the two germline ends. CDR3 size: 15 residues. CDR3 sequence (DNA): TGTGCCAGCAGTTTCGCAGGACAGAACACCGGGGAGCTGTTTTTT. Protein product: CASSFAGQNTGELFF.

This clonotype was recorded at least ten times. The rearrangement joins TRBV7-8 to TRBJ2-1, with D maybe TRBD1 (5 bases). Trimming stripped 2 bases from V and 9 bases from J, with 14 bases between. The CDR3 is made up of 14 amino acids. CDR1 and CDR2 (germline): SGHVS, FQNEAQ. The CDR3 DNA reads as TGTGCCAGCAGCTTAATAGGGGCCGATAGTGAGCAGTTCTTC. Protein product: CASSLIGADSEQFF.

This clonotype was recorded many times. The CDR3 coding sequence is TGCGCCAGCAGCTTGGAACCCGGGACCTCGGGATACAATGAGCAGTTCTTC. It yields the protein CASSLEPGTSGYNEQFF. The chain couples TRBV5-1 to TRBJ2-1; D possibly matches TRBD1 or TRBD2 (5 bases each). Trimming pared 0 bases from V and 4 bases from J, leaving 17 bases between. The CDR3 consists of 17 residues. Germline CDR1 is SGHRS and CDR2 is YFSETQ. The full variable domain, with the rest looked up from reference TRBV5-1 and TRBJ2-1, is KAGVTQTPRYLIKTRGQQVTLSCSPISGHRSVSWYQQTPGQGLQFLFEYFSETQRNKGNFPGRFSGRQFSNSRSEMNVSTLELGDSALYLCASSLEPGTSGYNEQFFGPGTRLTVL.

The chain links TRBV7-9 to TRBJ1-2, with D perhaps TRBD1 (5 bases). The germline V gene encodes CDR1 SEHNR and CDR2 FQNEAQ (reference sequence). Trimming stripped 11 bases from V and 8 bases from J, with 36 bases between. The CDR3 is 18 amino acids. This CDR3 is CAAETSRRDSPTRQGYTF. In DNA, the CDR3 is TGTGCCGCTGAGACCTCAAGAAGGGACTCGCCTACCAGGCAAGGCTACACCTTC.

A few counts support this clonotype. This rearrangement joins TRBV27 to TRBJ2-2; D possibly corresponds to TRBD2 (6 bases). The germline V and J ends were trimmed by 2 bases and 10 bases, with 14 bases remaining between them. Germline values: CDR1 MNHEY, CDR2 SMNVEV (reference sequence). This CDR3 has 14 residues. CDR3 in amino acids: CASSLVPGVVELFF. DNA of the CDR3: TGTGCCAGCAGTTTAGTCCCGGGGGTGGTGGAGCTGTTTTTT.

This clonotype was seen many times. The genes are TRBV5-1 and TRBJ1-1; tentative D call: TRBD1 (5 bases). Trimming took off 3 bases at V and 4 bases at J, with 10 bases between the two ends. This CDR3 spans 13 amino acids. Germline V lookup: CDR1 SGHRS, CDR2 YFSETQ. CDR3 sequence reads: CASSWDVGTEAFF. The CDR3 coding sequence is TGCGCCAGCAGCTGGGACGTTGGCACTGAAGCTTTCTTT.

This clonotype was counted at least ten times. The chain joins TRBV2 to TRBJ2-5; 7 positions match TRBD2. The germline CDR1 and CDR2 sequences are SNHLY and FYNNEI. V trimming: 10 bases; J trimming: 1 base; junction bases outside the gene matches: 12. The CDR3 length is 15 residues. In DNA form, the CDR3 reads TGTGCCACCCTGCGATGGGGGGGGGTCCAAGAGACCCAGTACTTC. This translates into CATLRWGGVQETQYF. Combining the CDR3 with reference TRBV2 and TRBJ2-5 gives the whole variable domain EPEVTQTPSHQVTQMGQEVILRCVPISNHLYFYWYRQILGQKVEFLVSFYNNEISEKSEIFDDQFSVERPDGSNFTLKIRSTKLEDSAMYFCATLRWGGVQETQYFGPGTRLLVL.

The chain joins TRBV28 to TRBJ1-5, with unresolved D. This CDR3 is 14 amino acids long. Trimming left V 6 bases short and J 2 bases short, with 11 bases between. Germline V gene data show CDR1 as MDHEN and CDR2 as SYDVKM. In DNA, the CDR3 is TGTGCCAGCAGGAGACTTAGCCGCAATCAGCCCCAGCATTTT. Translated: CASRRLSRNQPQHF.